This record covers a single TCR beta chain. This record belongs to a study of blood T cell repertoires in COVID-19. J lost 0 bases, V lost 2 bases, and 15 bases had no gene match. CDR3 length: 20 residues. Per germline, CDR1 MNHEY and CDR2 SMNVEV (reference sequence). The age range of participants was 18 to 89 years, with residence in about two dozen US areas. Donors in Cohort 3 counted as recovered after two negative PCRs, clearance, or symptom resolution. Clones were sequenced by immunoSEQ multiplex PCR, and TCRdb holds only the in-frame ones, with some missing. The sample records some 500,000 clones, 70% to 90% being singletons.

The origin of this receptor is a woman in her thirties or forties who had recovered from COVID-19. The sample was PBMCs or T cells enriched from blood (not recorded which). The chain uses TRBV27 and TRBJ2-7, with TRBD2 matching 11 bases. Written as DNA, the CDR3 is TGTGCCAGCAGTTTAAGGGTCCCAGCTAGCGGGAGGCTTCCCTCCTACGAGCAGTACTTC. Its translation: CASSLRVPASGRLPSYEQYF.